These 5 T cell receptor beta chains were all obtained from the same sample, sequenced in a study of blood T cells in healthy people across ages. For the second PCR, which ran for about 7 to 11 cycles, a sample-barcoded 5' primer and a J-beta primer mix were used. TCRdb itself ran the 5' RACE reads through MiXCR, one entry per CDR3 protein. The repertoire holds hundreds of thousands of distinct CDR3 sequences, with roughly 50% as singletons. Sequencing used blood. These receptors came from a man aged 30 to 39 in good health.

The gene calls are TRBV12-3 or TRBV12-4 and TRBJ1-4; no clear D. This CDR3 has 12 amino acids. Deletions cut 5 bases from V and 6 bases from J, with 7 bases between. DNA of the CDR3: TGTGCCAGCAGTCCAAGCGATGAAAAACTGTTTTTT. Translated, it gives CASSPSDEKLFF.

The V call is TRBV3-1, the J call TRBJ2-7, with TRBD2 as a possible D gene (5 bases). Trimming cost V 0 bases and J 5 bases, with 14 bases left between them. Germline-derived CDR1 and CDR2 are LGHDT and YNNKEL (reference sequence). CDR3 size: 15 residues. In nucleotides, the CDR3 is TGTGCCAGCAGCCAAGATAGGAGGCCAATAGACGAGCAGTACTTC. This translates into CASSQDRRPIDEQYF.

In nucleotides, the CDR3 is TGCGCCAGCAGCTTGGGGCGGGACAGGTCCCACAATGAGCAGTTCTTC. As protein: CASSLGRDRSHNEQFF. This sequence joins TRBV5-1 and TRBJ2-1; 8 bases map to TRBD1. The V gene end was trimmed by 0 bases and the J gene end by 5 bases; junction bases not matched to a gene: 7. This CDR3 region has 16 residues. Germline CDR1 is SGHRS and CDR2 is YFSETQ. The full variable domain, in which reference TRBV5-1 and TRBJ2-1 provide the parts outside the CDR3, is KAGVTQTPRYLIKTRGQQVTLSCSPISGHRSVSWYQQTPGQGLQFLFEYFSETQRNKGNFPGRFSGRQFSNSRSEMNVSTLELGDSALYLCASSLGRDRSHNEQFFGPGTRLTVL.

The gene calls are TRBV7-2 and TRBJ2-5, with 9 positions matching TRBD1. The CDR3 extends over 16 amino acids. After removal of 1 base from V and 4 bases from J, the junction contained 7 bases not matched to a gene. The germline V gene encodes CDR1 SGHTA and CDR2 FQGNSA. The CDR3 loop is CASSLVGTGSRETQYF. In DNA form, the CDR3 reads TGTGCCAGCAGCTTAGTTGGGACAGGGAGTCGAGAGACCCAGTACTTC.

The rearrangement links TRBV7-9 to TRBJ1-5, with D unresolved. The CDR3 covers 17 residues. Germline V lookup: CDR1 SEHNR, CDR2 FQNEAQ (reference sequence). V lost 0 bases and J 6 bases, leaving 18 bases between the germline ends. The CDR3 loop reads CASSLAVLLNSSQPQHF. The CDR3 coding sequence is TGTGCCAGCAGCTTAGCCGTGCTCTTAAACTCAAGTCAGCCCCAGCATTTT.